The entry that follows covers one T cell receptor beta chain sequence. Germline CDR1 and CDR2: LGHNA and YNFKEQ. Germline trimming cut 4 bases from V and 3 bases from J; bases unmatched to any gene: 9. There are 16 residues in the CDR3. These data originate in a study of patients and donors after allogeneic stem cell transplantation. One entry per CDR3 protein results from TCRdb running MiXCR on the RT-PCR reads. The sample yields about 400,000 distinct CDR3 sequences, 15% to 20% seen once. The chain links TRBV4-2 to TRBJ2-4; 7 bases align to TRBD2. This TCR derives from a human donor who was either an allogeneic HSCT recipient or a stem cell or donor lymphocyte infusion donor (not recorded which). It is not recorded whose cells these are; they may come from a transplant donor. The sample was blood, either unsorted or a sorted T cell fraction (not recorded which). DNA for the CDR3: TGTGCCAGCAGCCGCGTCACTAGCGCCATCAAAAACATTCAGTACTTC. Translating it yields CASSRVTSAIKNIQYF.